This entry describes one T cell receptor (beta chain). Its antigen is not known. The germline CDR1 and CDR2 sequences are DFQATT and SNEGSKA (reference sequence). Trimming stripped 4 bases from V and 0 bases from J, with 14 bases between. The length of the CDR3 is 15 residues. Molecular barcoding with unique molecular identifiers was used for the TCRbeta library. One entry per CDR3 protein, called by TCRdb with MiXCR from the PCR reads. The sample lists 450,000 to 700,000 distinct CDR3 sequences, roughly 30% occurring once. The data were obtained in a study of T-cell reconstitution after alpha-beta-depleted transplantation in children. Findings of the study overall: Diversity and T-cell counts at one year after transplant derived mostly from new T cells. Alpha-beta T cells about two months after transplant reportedly derived from several hundred expanded graft clones.

The origin of this receptor is a boy younger than two with Wiskott-Aldrich syndrome, due to receive a stem cell transplant. The genes are TRBV20-1 and TRBJ2-3, with D tentatively TRBD2 (6 bases). The material sequenced was PBMCs, taken before TCRalphabeta/CD19-depleted stem cell transplant. The CDR3 is CSAIRLGGSTDTQYF. The CDR3 region has the DNA TGCAGTGCTATAAGATTAGGAGGGAGCACAGATACGCAGTATTTT.